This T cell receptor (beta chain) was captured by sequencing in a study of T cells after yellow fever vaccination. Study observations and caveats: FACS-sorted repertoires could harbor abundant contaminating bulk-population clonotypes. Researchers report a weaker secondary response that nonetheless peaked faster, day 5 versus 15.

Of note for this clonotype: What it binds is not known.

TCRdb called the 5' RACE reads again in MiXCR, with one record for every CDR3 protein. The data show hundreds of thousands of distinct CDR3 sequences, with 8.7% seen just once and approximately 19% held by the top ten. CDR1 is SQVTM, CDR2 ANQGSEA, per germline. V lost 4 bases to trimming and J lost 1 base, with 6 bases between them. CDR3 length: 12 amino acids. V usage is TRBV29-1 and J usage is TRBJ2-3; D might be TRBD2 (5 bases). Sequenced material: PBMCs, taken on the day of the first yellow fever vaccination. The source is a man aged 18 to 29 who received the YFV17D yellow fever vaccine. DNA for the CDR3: TGCAGCGTTGGTAGCGGCACAGATACGCAGTATTTT. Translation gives CSVGSGTDTQYF.